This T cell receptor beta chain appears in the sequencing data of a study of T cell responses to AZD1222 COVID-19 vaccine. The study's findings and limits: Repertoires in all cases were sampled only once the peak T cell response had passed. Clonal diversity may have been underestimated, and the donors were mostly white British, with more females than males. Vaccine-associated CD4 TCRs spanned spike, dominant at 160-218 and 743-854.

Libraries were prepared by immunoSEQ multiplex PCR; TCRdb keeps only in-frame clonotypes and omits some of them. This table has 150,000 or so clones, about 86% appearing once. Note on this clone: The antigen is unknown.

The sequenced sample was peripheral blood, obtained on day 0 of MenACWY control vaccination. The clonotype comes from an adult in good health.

The CDR3 DNA reads as TGTGCCAGCAGCTTAGTTCGCGGCCGATACGAGCAGTACTTC. Translation gives CASSLVRGRYEQYF. The chain uses TRBV11-2 and TRBJ2-7; no definite D call. CDR3 length equals 14 residues. V was shortened by 1 base and J by 4 bases, with 11 bases between the two germline ends. Germline V gene sequence: CDR1 SGHAT, CDR2 FQNNGV.